These 18 T cell receptor beta chains were sequenced from one sample in a study of human T cells and chemical hapten exposure. Unfractionated whole blood was the source of the extracted total RNA. Via MiXCR, TCRdb re-called the 5' RACE reads, giving one row per CDR3 protein. The sample includes around 100,000 distinct CDR3 sequences, around a fifth of them seen just once. The receptors come from a human donor in good health.

The chain links TRBV5-4 to TRBJ1-5; D may be TRBD1 (5 bases). The germline CDR1 and CDR2 sequences are SGHNT and YYREEE (reference sequence). There are 15 residues in the CDR3. The V and J ends lost 4 bases and 6 bases respectively, with 17 bases between them. CDR3 region: CASSEGRLWAQPQHF. The CDR3 DNA is TGTGCCAGCAGCGAGGGGCGGTTATGGGCTCAGCCCCAGCATTTT.

This clonotype appeared many times. V gene TRBV7-6 combines with J gene TRBJ2-3; no clear D. The CDR3 runs 15 residues. Germline loops: CDR1 SGHVS, CDR2 FNYEAQ. The ends were cut back, 3 bases at V and 3 bases at J, with 13 bases in the middle. As DNA, the CDR3 is TGTGCCAGCAGCTTTCGACCCGGGCCGACAGATACGCAGTATTTT. The encoded protein is CASSFRPGPTDTQYF.

The genes are TRBV29-1 and TRBJ2-2; D may correspond to TRBD1 or TRBD2 (5 bases each). The CDR3 totals 13 residues. Trimming cost V 2 bases and J 6 bases, with 10 bases left between them. Germline CDR1 is SQVTM and CDR2 is ANQGSEA. The CDR3, as DNA: TGCAGCGTTGAAAAGGGACCGCCCGGGGAGCTGTTTTTT. Its protein product is CSVEKGPPGELFF.

The chain is built from TRBV5-4 and TRBJ2-3; D is possibly TRBD1 or TRBD2 (5 bases each). CDR3 length: 14 amino acids. The germline V gene has CDR1 SGHNT and CDR2 YYREEE (reference sequence). V was trimmed by 10 bases and J by 2 bases, leaving 17 bases between them. CDR3 in DNA: TGTGCCGGGGCTTACGGGGCGGTCACAGATACGCAGTATTTT. It translates to CAGAYGAVTDTQYF.

Many counts were recorded for this clonotype. The V gene is TRBV28, the J gene TRBJ2-7; 7 bases are shared with TRBD2. The CDR3 covers 20 residues. V was clipped by 3 bases and J by 2 bases; unmatched bases: 22. Germline CDR1 and CDR2: MDHEN and SYDVKM. The CDR3 DNA sequence: TGTGCCAGCAGTTTCGGGGGATTTCGGCTAGCGGAAACCTCTCCCTACGAGCAGTACTTC. As protein: CASSFGGFRLAETSPYEQYF.

This clonotype turned up a few times. This sequence joins TRBV18 and TRBJ2-1; 7 bases are shared with TRBD1. Germline V gene data show CDR1 as KGHSH and CDR2 as LQKENI. The junction had 4 bases not matched to a gene; V was cut back by 8 bases and J by 0 bases. There are 14 residues in the CDR3. CDR3 amino acids: CASRRDSSYNEQFF. In DNA, the CDR3 is TGTGCCAGCCGAAGGGACAGCTCCTACAATGAGCAGTTCTTC.

V is TRBV4-2 and J is TRBJ2-3; tentatively, D is TRBD1 or TRBD2 (6 bases each). Germline CDR1 is LGHNA and CDR2 is YNFKEQ. V was trimmed by 1 base and J by 4 bases, leaving 12 bases between them. The CDR3 covers 15 residues. The CDR3 loop is CASSQGGGQADTQYF. In DNA, the CDR3 is TGTGCCAGCAGCCAAGGAGGGGGGCAGGCAGATACGCAGTATTTT.

This clonotype turned up a few times. V and J are TRBV5-1 and TRBJ2-6; 7 positions match TRBD1. The CDR3 loop spans 19 amino acids. CDR1 and CDR2 from the germline V gene are SGHRS and YFSETQ. The trim removed 0 bases at V and 4 bases at J, leaving 13 bases unmatched. CDR3 coding DNA: TGCGCCAGCAGCTTGGCCAGGGGGAGACAGCAGGGCGGGGCCAACGTCCTGACTTTC. This sequence encodes CASSLARGRQQGGANVLTF.

A few counts support this clonotype. The chain has TRBV28 and TRBJ1-1, with D maybe TRBD1 (5 bases). The CDR3 length is 15 residues. CDR1 MDHEN and CDR2 SYDVKM come from the germline V gene. Deletions cut 7 bases from V and 2 bases from J, with 17 bases between. Here the CDR3 reads CASTAPGRENTEAFF. The CDR3 bases are TGTGCCAGCACTGCCCCGGGACGGGAAAACACTGAAGCTTTCTTT.

The chain recombines TRBV7-2 with TRBJ1-4; D is unresolved. Germline V CDR1 and CDR2: SGHTA, FQGNSA. The CDR3 runs to 16 residues. Trimming left V 6 bases short and J 0 bases short, with 14 bases between. The CDR3 region has the DNA TGTGCCAGCAGTTTCGGGAGCCGCGCAACTAATGAAAAACTGTTTTTT. Residues: CASSFGSRATNEKLFF.

This clonotype was seen a few times. The chain employs TRBV6-1 and TRBJ1-6, with D possibly TRBD1 on 5 matching bases. This CDR3 is built from 17 residues. Trimming removed 6 bases from V and 0 bases from J, with 15 bases in between. CDR1 is MNHNS, CDR2 SASEGT, per germline. The CDR3 coding sequence is TGTGCCAGCAGCTGGGACGGCCTTAGCTCCTATAATTCACCCCTCCACTTT. Amino acids: CASSWDGLSSYNSPLHF.

This clonotype was seen at least ten times. The chain uses TRBV4-2 and TRBJ2-3, with a tentative D call TRBD1 (5 bases). Per the germline V gene, CDR1 is LGHNA and CDR2 is YNFKEQ. This CDR3 has 15 amino acids. V shed 0 bases and J shed 7 bases, with 14 bases lying between them. The CDR3 is CASSQDDSYLNTQYF. The CDR3 DNA is TGTGCCAGCAGCCAAGATGACAGCTACCTTAATACGCAGTATTTT.

This clonotype came up a few times. CDR3: CASSPRSGSSVVKNIQYF. The CDR3 DNA reads TGCGCCAGCAGCCCGAGGAGCGGGAGCAGTGTGGTCAAAAACATTCAGTACTTC. The chain is built from TRBV5-1 and TRBJ2-4; TRBD2 aligns across 8 bases. Per the germline V gene, CDR1 is SGHRS and CDR2 is YFSETQ. The CDR3 length is 18 residues. Trimming removed 4 bases from V and 3 bases from J; junction bases left unmatched: 15.

This clonotype was seen more than once but under ten times. V gene TRBV29-1 combines with J gene TRBJ1-1, with D possibly TRBD1 on 6 matching bases. CDR3 length equals 11 residues. V lost 6 bases, J lost 6 bases, and 11 bases lay in between. Germline values: CDR1 SQVTM, CDR2 ANQGSEA. The CDR3 loop is CSVHRDAEAFF. In nucleotides, the CDR3 is TGCAGCGTCCACAGGGATGCTGAAGCTTTCTTT. The entire variable domain, with the rest obtained from reference TRBV29-1 and TRBJ1-1, is as follows: SAVISQKPSRDICQRGTSLTIQCQVDSQVTMMFWYRQQPGQSLTLIATANQGSEATYESGFVIDKFPISRPNLTFSTLTVSNMSPEDSSIYLCSVHRDAEAFFGQGTRLTVV.

The sample holds a few counts of this clonotype. The rearrangement links TRBV5-1 to TRBJ1-4, with D unclear. Germline V gives CDR1 SGHRS, CDR2 YFSETQ. The germline V and J ends were trimmed by 0 bases and 8 bases, with 17 bases remaining between them. The CDR3 sequence is 16 residues long. The CDR3 sequence is CASSLAFRYNREKLFF. The CDR3 bases are TGCGCCAGCAGCTTGGCCTTCCGCTATAATCGGGAAAAACTGTTTTTT.

This clonotype has a handful of counts. The chain's CDR3 is CASRAGRTVNTEAFF. The CDR3 coding sequence is TGTGCCAGCAGAGCAGGTAGGACGGTGAACACTGAAGCTTTCTTT. This chain links TRBV12-3 or TRBV12-4 with TRBJ1-1, with D unresolved. V was clipped by 6 bases and J by 0 bases, with 14 bases between them. This CDR3 has 15 amino acids.

The CDR3 reads CATAGTPRSNQPQHF. CDR3 coding DNA: TGTGCCACCGCCGGGACGCCGCGTAGCAATCAGCCCCAGCATTTT. The J gene is TRBJ1-5, the V gene TRBV28; D perhaps matches TRBD1 (5 bases). Germline CDR1 reads MDHEN; CDR2 reads SYDVKM. This CDR3 has 15 residues. The germline V and J ends were trimmed by 10 bases and 0 bases, with 16 bases remaining between them.

This clonotype was counted between two and nine times. CDR3 bases: TGTGCCAGCAGGGCGCCGGGACTAGCGGGAGAGGATGAGCAGTTCTTC. Its translation: CASRAPGLAGEDEQFF. The genes are TRBV6-6 and TRBJ2-1; TRBD2 agrees at 14 bases. V dropped 6 bases and J dropped 8; count of bases not matched to a gene: 9. This CDR3 comprises 16 residues. Germline CDR1 is MNHNY and CDR2 is SVGAGI (reference sequence).